This T cell receptor (beta chain) was observed in a study of T cell repertoires in cytomegalovirus infection. TCRdb fed the reads into MiXCR, producing one record per CDR3 protein. The sample includes roughly 230,000 distinct CDR3 sequences, about 23% of them seen just once. From germline, CDR1 is PRHDT and CDR2 FYEKMQ (reference sequence). The V and J ends lost 8 bases and 8 bases respectively, with 10 bases between them. This CDR3 is built from 11 residues. This TCR came from a human donor in good health (CMV status not recorded). Some clones in this sample may be carry-over from other donors' samples. The chain joins TRBV13 to TRBJ2-1; D call uncertain. The sample taken for sequencing was CD8+ T cells from PBMCs. The CDR3 region is CASEAGHEQFF. The CDR3 nucleotides are TGTGCCAGCGAGGCTGGACATGAGCAGTTCTTC. The whole variable domain, remainder taken from reference TRBV13 and TRBJ2-1, is AAGVIQSPRHLIKEKRETATLKCYPIPRHDTVYWYQQGPGQDPQFLISFYEKMQSDKGSIPDRFSAQQFSDYHSELNMSSLELGDSALYFCASEAGHEQFFGPGTRLTVL.